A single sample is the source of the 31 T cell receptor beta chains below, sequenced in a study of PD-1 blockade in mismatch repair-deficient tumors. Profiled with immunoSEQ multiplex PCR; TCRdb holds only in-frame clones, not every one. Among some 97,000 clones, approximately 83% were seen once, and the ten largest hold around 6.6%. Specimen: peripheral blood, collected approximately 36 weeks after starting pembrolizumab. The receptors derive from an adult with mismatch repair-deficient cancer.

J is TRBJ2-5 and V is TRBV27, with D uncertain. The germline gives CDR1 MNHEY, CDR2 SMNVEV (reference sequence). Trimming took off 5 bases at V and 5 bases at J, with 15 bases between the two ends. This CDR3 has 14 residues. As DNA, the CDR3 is TGTGCCAGCAGTCGCCGGGCGTTCGCGGAGACCCAGTACTTC. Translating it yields CASSRRAFAETQYF.

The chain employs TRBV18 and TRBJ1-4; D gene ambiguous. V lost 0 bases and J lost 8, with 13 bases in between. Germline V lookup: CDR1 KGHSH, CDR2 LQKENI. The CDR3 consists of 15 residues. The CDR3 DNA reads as TGTGCCAGCTCACCACCGGTTGTGCCCGGAGAAAAACTGTTTTTT. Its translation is CASSPPVVPGEKLFF.

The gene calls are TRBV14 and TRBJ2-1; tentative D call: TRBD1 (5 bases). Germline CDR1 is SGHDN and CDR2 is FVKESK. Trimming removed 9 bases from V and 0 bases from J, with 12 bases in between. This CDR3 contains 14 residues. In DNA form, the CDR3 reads TGTGCCAGTTCTGGGGCGGACTCCTACAATGAGCAGTTCTTC. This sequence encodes CASSGADSYNEQFF.

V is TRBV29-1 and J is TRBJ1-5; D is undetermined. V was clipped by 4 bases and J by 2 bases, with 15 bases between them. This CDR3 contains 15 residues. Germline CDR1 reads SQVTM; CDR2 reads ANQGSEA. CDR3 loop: CSVVIPGLGNQPQHF. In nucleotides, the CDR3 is TGCAGCGTTGTAATCCCCGGGCTTGGCAATCAGCCCCAGCATTTT.

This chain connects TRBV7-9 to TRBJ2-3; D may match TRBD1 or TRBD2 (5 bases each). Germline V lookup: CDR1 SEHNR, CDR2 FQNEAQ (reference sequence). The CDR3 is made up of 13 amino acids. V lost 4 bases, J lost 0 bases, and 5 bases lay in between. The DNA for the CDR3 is TGTGCCAGCAGCTGGGACAGCACAGATACGCAGTATTTT. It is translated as CASSWDSTDTQYF.

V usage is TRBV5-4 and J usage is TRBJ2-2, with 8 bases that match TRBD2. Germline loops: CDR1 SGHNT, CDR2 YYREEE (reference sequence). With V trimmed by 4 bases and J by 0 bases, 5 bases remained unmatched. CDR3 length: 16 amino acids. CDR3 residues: CASSIRAGANTGELFF. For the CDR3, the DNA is TGTGCCAGCAGCATACGAGCGGGAGCGAACACCGGGGAGCTGTTTTTT. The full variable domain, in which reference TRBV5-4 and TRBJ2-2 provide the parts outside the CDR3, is ETGVTQSPTHLIKTRGQQVTLRCSSQSGHNTVSWYQQALGQGPQFIFQYYREEENGRGNFPPRFSGLQFPNYSSELNVNALELDDSALYLCASSIRAGANTGELFFGEGSRLTVL.

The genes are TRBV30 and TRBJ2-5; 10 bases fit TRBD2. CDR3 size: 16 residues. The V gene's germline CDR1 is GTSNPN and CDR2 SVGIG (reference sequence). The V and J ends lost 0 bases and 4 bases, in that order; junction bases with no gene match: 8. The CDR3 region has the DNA TGTGCCTGGAGTGTCGGGCTAGCGGGAGTTGGAGAGACCCAGTACTTC. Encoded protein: CAWSVGLAGVGETQYF.

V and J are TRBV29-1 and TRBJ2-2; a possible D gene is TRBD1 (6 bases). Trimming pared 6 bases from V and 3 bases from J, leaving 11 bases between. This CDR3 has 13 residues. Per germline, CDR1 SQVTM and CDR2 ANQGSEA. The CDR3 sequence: CSVGQSDTGELFF. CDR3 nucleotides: TGCAGCGTCGGACAGTCGGACACCGGGGAGCTGTTTTTT.

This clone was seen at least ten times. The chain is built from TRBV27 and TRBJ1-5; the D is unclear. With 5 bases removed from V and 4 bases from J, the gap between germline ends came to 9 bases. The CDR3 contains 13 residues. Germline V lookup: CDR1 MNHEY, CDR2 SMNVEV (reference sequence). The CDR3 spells CASSPLENQPQHF. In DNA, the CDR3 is TGTGCCAGCAGTCCCTTAGAAAATCAGCCCCAGCATTTT.

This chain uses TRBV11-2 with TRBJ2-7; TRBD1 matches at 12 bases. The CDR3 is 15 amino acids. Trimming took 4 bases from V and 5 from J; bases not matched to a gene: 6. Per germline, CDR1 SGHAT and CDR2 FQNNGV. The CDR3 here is CASSSPGQGAHEQYF. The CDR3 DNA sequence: TGTGCCAGCAGCTCACCGGGACAGGGGGCCCACGAGCAGTACTTC.

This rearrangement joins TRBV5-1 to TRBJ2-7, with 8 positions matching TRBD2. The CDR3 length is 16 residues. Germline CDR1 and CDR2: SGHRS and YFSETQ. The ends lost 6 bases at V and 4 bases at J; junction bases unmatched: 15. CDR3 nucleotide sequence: TGCGCCAGCAAAAATCGAGCGGGAGACTACCCTTACGAGCAGTACTTC. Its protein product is CASKNRAGDYPYEQYF. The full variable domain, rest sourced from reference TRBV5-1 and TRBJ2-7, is KAGVTQTPRYLIKTRGQQVTLSCSPISGHRSVSWYQQTPGQGLQFLFEYFSETQRNKGNFPGRFSGRQFSNSRSEMNVSTLELGDSALYLCASKNRAGDYPYEQYFGPGTRLTVT.

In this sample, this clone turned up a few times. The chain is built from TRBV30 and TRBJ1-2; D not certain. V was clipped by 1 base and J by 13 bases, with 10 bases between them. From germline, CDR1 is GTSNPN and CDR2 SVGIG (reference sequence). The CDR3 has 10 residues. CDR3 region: CAWSDPHPTF. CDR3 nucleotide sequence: TGTGCCTGGAGTGACCCCCACCCCACCTTC.

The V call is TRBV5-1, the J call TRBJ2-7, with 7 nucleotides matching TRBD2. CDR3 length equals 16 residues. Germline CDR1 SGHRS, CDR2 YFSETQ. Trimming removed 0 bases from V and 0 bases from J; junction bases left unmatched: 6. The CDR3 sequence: CASSLAPGLGSYEQYF. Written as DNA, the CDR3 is TGCGCCAGCAGCTTGGCCCCTGGACTAGGCTCCTACGAGCAGTACTTC.

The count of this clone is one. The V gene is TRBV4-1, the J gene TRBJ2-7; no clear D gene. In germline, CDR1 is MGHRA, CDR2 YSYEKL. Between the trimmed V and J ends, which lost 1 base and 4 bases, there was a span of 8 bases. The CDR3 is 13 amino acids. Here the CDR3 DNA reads TGCGCCAGCAGCCAAGGTTTGGGGTACGAGCAGTACTTC. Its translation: CASSQGLGYEQYF.

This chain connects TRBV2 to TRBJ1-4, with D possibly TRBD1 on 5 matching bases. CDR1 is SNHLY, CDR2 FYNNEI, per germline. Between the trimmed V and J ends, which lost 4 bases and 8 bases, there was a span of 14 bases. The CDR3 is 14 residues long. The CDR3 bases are TGTGCCAGCAGTGGGCTAGGGGTTTGGGAAAAACTGTTTTTT. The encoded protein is CASSGLGVWEKLFF. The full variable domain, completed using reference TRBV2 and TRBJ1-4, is EPEVTQTPSHQVTQMGQEVILRCVPISNHLYFYWYRQILGQKVEFLVSFYNNEISEKSEIFDDQFSVERPDGSNFTLKIRSTKLEDSAMYFCASSGLGVWEKLFFGSGTQLSVL.

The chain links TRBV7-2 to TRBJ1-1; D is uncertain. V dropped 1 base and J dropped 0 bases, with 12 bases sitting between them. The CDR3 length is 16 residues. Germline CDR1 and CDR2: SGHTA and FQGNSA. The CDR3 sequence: CASSLDGRAMNTEAFF. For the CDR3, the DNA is TGTGCCAGCAGCTTAGATGGAAGGGCCATGAACACTGAAGCTTTCTTT. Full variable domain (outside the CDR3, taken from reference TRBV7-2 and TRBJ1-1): GAGVSQSPSNKVTEKGKDVELRCDPISGHTALYWYRQSLGQGLEFLIYFQGNSAPDKSGLPSDRFSAERTGGSVSTLTIQRTQQEDSAVYLCASSLDGRAMNTEAFFGQGTRLTVV.

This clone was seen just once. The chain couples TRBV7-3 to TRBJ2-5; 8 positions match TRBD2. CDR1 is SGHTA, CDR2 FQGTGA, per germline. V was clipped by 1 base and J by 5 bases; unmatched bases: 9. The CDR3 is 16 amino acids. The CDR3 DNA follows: TGTGCCAGCAGCTTAATGGCGAGCGGGAGTGGGGAGACCCAGTACTTC. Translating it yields CASSLMASGSGETQYF.

CDR3 loop: CASSLEGRTSTDTQYF. CDR3 coding DNA: TGTGCCAGCAGCTTAGAGGGGAGGACTAGCACAGATACGCAGTATTTT. V is TRBV11-2 and J is TRBJ2-3, with a weak D call TRBD2 (6 bases). Trimming cost V 0 bases and J 0 bases, with 10 bases left between them. The germline V gene encodes CDR1 SGHAT and CDR2 FQNNGV. This CDR3 is 16 amino acids long.

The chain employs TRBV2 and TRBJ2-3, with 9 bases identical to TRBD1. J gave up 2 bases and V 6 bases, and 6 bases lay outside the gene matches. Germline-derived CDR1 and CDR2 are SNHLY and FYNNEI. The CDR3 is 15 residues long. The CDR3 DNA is TGTGCCAGCAGCGCGGACAGGGGACCCACAGATACGCAGTATTTT. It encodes CASSADRGPTDTQYF.

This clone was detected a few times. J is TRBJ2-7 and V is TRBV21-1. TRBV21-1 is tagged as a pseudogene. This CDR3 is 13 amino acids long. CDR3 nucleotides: TGTGCCAGCAACGGGACGGACTTCTACGAGCAGTACTTC. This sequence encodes CASNGTDFYEQYF.

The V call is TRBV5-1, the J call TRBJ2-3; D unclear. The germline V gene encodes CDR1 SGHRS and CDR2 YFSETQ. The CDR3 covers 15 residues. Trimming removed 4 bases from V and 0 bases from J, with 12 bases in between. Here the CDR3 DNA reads TGCGCCAGCAGCCCCCCAGGTTCTAGCACAGATACGCAGTATTTT. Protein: CASSPPGSSTDTQYF.

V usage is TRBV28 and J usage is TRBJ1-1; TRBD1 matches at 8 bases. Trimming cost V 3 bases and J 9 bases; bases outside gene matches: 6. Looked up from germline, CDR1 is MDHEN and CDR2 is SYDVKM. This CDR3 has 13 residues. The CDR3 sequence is CASSFLGTGQAFF. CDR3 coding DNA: TGTGCCAGCAGTTTTCTCGGGACAGGTCAAGCTTTCTTT.

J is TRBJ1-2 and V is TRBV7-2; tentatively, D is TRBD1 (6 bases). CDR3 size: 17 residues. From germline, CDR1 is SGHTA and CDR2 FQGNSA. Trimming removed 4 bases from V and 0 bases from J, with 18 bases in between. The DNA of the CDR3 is TGTGCCAGCAGCTCCGAGGGGACCGGGACAACTAACTATGGCTACACCTTC. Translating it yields CASSSEGTGTTNYGYTF.

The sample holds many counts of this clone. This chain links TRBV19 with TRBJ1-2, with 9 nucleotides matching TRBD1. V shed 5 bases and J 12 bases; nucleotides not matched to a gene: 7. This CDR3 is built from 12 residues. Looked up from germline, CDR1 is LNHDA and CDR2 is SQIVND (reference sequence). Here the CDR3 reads CASSLDRGNHTF. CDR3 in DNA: TGTGCCAGTAGTCTGGACAGGGGTAATCACACCTTC.

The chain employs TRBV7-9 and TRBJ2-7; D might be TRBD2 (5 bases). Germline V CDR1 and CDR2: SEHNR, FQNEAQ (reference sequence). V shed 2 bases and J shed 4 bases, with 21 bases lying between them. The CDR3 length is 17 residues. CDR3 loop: CASSLYFWTSGEYEQYF. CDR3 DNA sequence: TGTGCCAGCAGCTTATATTTCTGGACCTCCGGGGAATACGAGCAGTACTTC.

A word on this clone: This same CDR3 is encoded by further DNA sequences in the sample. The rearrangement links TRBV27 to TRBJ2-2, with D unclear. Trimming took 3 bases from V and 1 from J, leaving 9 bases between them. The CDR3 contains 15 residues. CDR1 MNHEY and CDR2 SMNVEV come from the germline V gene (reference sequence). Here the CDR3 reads CASSFQTGNTGELFF. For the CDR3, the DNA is TGTGCCAGCAGTTTCCAAACCGGGAACACCGGGGAGCTGTTTTTT.

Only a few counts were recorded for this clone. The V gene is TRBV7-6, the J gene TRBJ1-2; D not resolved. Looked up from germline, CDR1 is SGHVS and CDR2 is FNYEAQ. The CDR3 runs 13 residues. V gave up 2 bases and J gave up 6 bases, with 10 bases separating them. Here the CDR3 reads CASSLSPDDGYTF. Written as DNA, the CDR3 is TGTGCCAGCAGCTTAAGCCCCGACGATGGCTACACCTTC.

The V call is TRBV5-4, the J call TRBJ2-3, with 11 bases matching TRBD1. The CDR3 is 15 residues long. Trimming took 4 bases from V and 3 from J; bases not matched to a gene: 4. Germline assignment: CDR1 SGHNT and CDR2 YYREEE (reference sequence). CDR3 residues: CASSAGQGVTDTQYF. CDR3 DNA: TGTGCCAGCAGCGCGGGACAGGGGGTAACAGATACGCAGTATTTT. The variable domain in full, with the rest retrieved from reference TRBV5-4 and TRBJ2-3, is ETGVTQSPTHLIKTRGQQVTLRCSSQSGHNTVSWYQQALGQGPQFIFQYYREEENGRGNFPPRFSGLQFPNYSSELNVNALELDDSALYLCASSAGQGVTDTQYFGPGTRLTVL.

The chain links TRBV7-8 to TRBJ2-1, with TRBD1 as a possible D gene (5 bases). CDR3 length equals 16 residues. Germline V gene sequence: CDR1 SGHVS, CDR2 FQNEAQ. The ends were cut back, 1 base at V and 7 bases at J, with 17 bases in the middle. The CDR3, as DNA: TGTGCCAGCAGCTTAGAGGGGCGAGGTGGGAAGAATGAGCAGTTCTTC. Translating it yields CASSLEGRGGKNEQFF.

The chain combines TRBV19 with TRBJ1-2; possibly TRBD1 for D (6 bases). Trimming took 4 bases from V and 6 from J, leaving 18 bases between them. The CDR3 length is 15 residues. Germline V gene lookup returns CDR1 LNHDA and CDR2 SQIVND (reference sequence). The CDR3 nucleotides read TGTGCCAGTAGTACCCGAATGGACAGCTTAGATGGCTACACCTTC. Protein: CASSTRMDSLDGYTF.

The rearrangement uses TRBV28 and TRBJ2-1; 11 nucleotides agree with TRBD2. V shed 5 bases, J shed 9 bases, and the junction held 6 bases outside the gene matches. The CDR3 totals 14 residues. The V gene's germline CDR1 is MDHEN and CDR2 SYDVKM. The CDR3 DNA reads TGTGCCAGCAGTCCGGGACTAGCGGCGGGTGAGCAGTTCTTC. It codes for CASSPGLAAGEQFF.